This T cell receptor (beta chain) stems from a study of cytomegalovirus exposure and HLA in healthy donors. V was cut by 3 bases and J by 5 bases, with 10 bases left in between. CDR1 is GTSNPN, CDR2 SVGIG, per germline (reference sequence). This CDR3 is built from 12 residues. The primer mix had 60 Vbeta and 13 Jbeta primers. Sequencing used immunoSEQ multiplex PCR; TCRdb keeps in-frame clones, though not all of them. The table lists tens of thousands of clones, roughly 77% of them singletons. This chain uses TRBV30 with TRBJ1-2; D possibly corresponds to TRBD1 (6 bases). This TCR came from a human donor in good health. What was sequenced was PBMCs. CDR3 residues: CAWRGTPYGYTF. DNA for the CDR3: TGTGCCTGGAGGGGGACACCATATGGCTACACCTTC. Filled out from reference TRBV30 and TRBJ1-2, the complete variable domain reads SQTIHQWPATLVQPVGSPLSLECTVEGTSNPNLYWYRQAAGRGLQLLFYSVGIGQISSEVPQNLSASRPQDRQFILSSKKLLLSDSGFYLCAWRGTPYGYTFGSGTRLTVV.